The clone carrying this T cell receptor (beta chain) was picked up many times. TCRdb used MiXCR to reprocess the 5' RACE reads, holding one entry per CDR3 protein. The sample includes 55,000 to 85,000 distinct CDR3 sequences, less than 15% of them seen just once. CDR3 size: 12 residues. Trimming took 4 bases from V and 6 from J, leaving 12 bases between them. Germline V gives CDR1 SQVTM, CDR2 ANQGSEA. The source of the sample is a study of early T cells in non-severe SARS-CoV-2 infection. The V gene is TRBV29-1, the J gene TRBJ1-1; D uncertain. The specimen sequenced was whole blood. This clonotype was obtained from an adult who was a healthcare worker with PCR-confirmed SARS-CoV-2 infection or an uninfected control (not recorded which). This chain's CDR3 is CSVGLESAEAFF. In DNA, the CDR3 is TGCAGCGTTGGACTCGAGTCGGCTGAAGCTTTCTTT.